Listed here are 25 T cell receptor beta chains from one sample, sequenced in a study of blood T cell repertoires in COVID-19. Method: immunoSEQ multiplex PCR; TCRdb's copy keeps in-frame clones and lacks some. The sample has about 140,000 clones, approximately 79% seen once. Source material: PBMCs or T cells enriched from blood (not recorded which). All receptors derive from a woman in her 50s who had recovered from COVID-19.

The chain has TRBV19 and TRBJ2-2, with D possibly matching TRBD2 (6 bases). The ends were cut back, 0 bases at V and 3 bases at J, with 8 bases in the middle. CDR1 is LNHDA, CDR2 SQIVND, per germline (reference sequence). The CDR3 extends over 15 amino acids. The CDR3 nucleotides read TGTGCCAGTAGTATAGAAGGAGGGCACACCGGGGAGCTGTTTTTT. Protein product: CASSIEGGHTGELFF.

This chain uses TRBV19 with TRBJ2-2; 7 positions match TRBD2. The CDR3 is 13 residues long. Germline values: CDR1 LNHDA, CDR2 SQIVND (reference sequence). With V trimmed by 6 bases and J by 6 bases, 4 bases remained unmatched. In nucleotides, the CDR3 is TGTGCCAGTAGCCCGGCGGGGGCCGGGGAGCTGTTTTTT. Its translation: CASSPAGAGELFF. The variable domain in full, with the rest retrieved from reference TRBV19 and TRBJ2-2, is DGGITQSPKYLFRKEGQNVTLSCEQNLNHDAMYWYRQDPGQGLRLIYYSQIVNDFQKGDIAEGYSVSREKKESFPLTVTSAQKNPTAFYLCASSPAGAGELFFGEGSRLTVL.

CDR3 bases: TGTGCCAGCAGACCGTGGGGGGGGTCCTACGAGCAGTACTTC. Protein: CASRPWGGSYEQYF. V is TRBV28 and J is TRBJ2-7, with 7 bases fitting TRBD2. CDR1 MDHEN and CDR2 SYDVKM come from the germline V gene. V trimming: 6 bases; J trimming: 1 base; junction bases outside the gene matches: 6. This CDR3 has 14 amino acids. The full variable domain, with the rest looked up from reference TRBV28 and TRBJ2-7, is DVKVTQSSRYLVKRTGEKVFLECVQDMDHENMFWYRQDPGLGLRLIYFSYDVKMKEKGDIPEGYSVSREKKERFSLILESASTNQTSMYLCASRPWGGSYEQYFGPGTRLTVT.

This chain joins TRBV5-1 and TRBJ1-5; the match to TRBD1 covers 7 bases. CDR3 length: 14 residues. The germline gives CDR1 SGHRS, CDR2 YFSETQ. V shed 0 bases, J shed 4 bases, and the junction held 1 base outside the gene matches. The CDR3 here is CASSLGDRNQPQHF. In DNA, the CDR3 is TGCGCCAGCAGCTTGGGGGACAGAAATCAGCCCCAGCATTTT.

The chain recombines TRBV6-5 with TRBJ2-1; no definite D call. Trimming pared 5 bases from V and 2 bases from J, leaving 7 bases between. Germline loops: CDR1 MNHEY, CDR2 SVGAGI. This CDR3 is 13 amino acids long. The CDR3 DNA reads TGTGCCAGCAGTCCAAAAACCTACAATGAGCAGTTCTTC. It translates to CASSPKTYNEQFF.

This rearrangement joins TRBV3-1 (or the pseudogene TRBV3-2) to TRBJ2-7, with D possibly TRBD1 on 6 matching bases. The germline V gene has CDR1 LGHDT and CDR2 YNNKEL (reference sequence). Deletions cut 8 bases from V and 2 bases from J, with 19 bases between. The length of the CDR3 is 15 residues. The chain's CDR3 is CASARAEAGAYEQYF. For the CDR3, the DNA is TGTGCCAGCGCCCGAGCTGAGGCAGGGGCCTACGAGCAGTACTTC.

This chain joins TRBV9 and TRBJ2-1; TRBD2 matches 11 bases. This CDR3 is 15 amino acids long. Germline V gene data show CDR1 as SGDLS and CDR2 as YYNGEE. Trimming at V came to 0 bases and at J to 8 bases, leaving 4 bases not matched to a gene. The CDR3: CASSVEGTSGDEQFF. CDR3 bases: TGTGCCAGCAGCGTAGAGGGGACTAGCGGCGATGAGCAGTTCTTC.

V gene TRBV5-4 combines with J gene TRBJ1-1, with 7 positions matching TRBD1. CDR1 is SGHNT and CDR2 is YYREEE in the germline V gene (reference sequence). The CDR3 sequence is 14 residues long. The junction had 12 bases not matched to a gene; V was cut back by 3 bases and J by 10 bases. CDR3 in amino acids: CASSSPTLDRRAFF. CDR3 nucleotides: TGTGCCAGCAGCTCCCCAACGTTGGACAGGAGAGCTTTCTTT.

The rearrangement joins TRBV29-1 to TRBJ2-2; 9 nucleotides line up with TRBD2. J was trimmed by 5 bases and V by 7 bases; bases with no gene match: 8. This CDR3 comprises 14 residues. Germline assignment: CDR1 SQVTM and CDR2 ANQGSEA. DNA for the CDR3: TGCAGCGCCATAGCGGGAGTAGGTACCGGGGAGCTGTTTTTT. Its protein product is CSAIAGVGTGELFF.

The table lists this clone with a count of one. DNA of the CDR3: TGTGCCACACGCGCGATCGGCAGGGCGGATGAAGCTTTCTTT. Amino acids: CATRAIGRADEAFF. The V and J genes are TRBV2 and TRBJ1-1, with D possibly matching TRBD1 (5 bases). Trimming stripped 10 bases from V and 7 bases from J, with 22 bases between. Germline values: CDR1 SNHLY, CDR2 FYNNEI. The CDR3 runs 14 residues. The whole variable domain, remainder taken from reference TRBV2 and TRBJ1-1, is EPEVTQTPSHQVTQMGQEVILRCVPISNHLYFYWYRQILGQKVEFLVSFYNNEISEKSEIFDDQFSVERPDGSNFTLKIRSTKLEDSAMYFCATRAIGRADEAFFGQGTRLTVV.

The chain has TRBV30 and TRBJ2-5, with 9 bases matching TRBD1. Germline-derived CDR1 and CDR2 are GTSNPN and SVGIG (reference sequence). The CDR3 contains 13 residues. V trimming: 7 bases; J trimming: 5 bases; junction bases outside the gene matches: 8. CDR3 in amino acids: CAFRTGAGETQYF. DNA for the CDR3: TGTGCCTTCCGGACAGGGGCGGGGGAGACCCAGTACTTC.

V is TRBV14 and J is TRBJ1-2; TRBD1 agrees at 9 bases. CDR3 length: 15 amino acids. V was clipped by 0 bases and J by 4 bases; unmatched bases: 3. The germline gives CDR1 SGHDN, CDR2 FVKESK. The CDR3 DNA reads as TGTGCCAGCAGCCAAGATCAGGACAGGGGCTATGGCTACACCTTC. This codes for CASSQDQDRGYGYTF.

The rearrangement links TRBV7-6 to TRBJ2-7; a possible D gene is TRBD2 (5 bases). The CDR3 spans 11 residues. The germline CDR1 and CDR2 sequences are SGHVS and FNYEAQ. The V end was cut by 5 bases, the J end by 5 bases, with 7 bases between. CDR3 region: CASSVGNEQYF. The CDR3 coding sequence is TGTGCCAGCAGCGTCGGGAACGAGCAGTACTTC.

The chain recombines TRBV7-6 with TRBJ1-1; D uncertain. V was cut by 1 base and J by 4 bases, with 13 bases left in between. This CDR3 is built from 15 residues. Germline V gene sequence: CDR1 SGHVS, CDR2 FNYEAQ. The CDR3 DNA sequence: TGTGCCAGCAGCTTAGGTCGAGGGCAAGCCACTGAAGCTTTCTTT. This codes for CASSLGRGQATEAFF.

The V gene is TRBV5-1, the J gene TRBJ2-1, with TRBD1 as a possible D gene (5 bases). The CDR3 contains 14 residues. V was trimmed by 4 bases and J by 4 bases, leaving 12 bases between them. CDR1 is SGHRS, CDR2 YFSETQ, per germline. The CDR3 DNA is TGCGCCAGCAGCCCCCCGACAGTTTACAATGAGCAGTTCTTC. It codes for CASSPPTVYNEQFF.

The V gene is TRBV7-2, the J gene TRBJ2-3, with TRBD2 matching 8 bases. The CDR3 is made up of 16 amino acids. Germline values: CDR1 SGHTA, CDR2 FQGNSA. V was pared by 2 bases and J by 2 bases, with 6 bases of the junction left unmatched. The CDR3 coding sequence is TGTGCCAGCAGCTTACAACTAGCGGCCCCCACAGATACGCAGTATTTT. Its translation: CASSLQLAAPTDTQYF.

The J gene is TRBJ1-5, the V gene TRBV19; 7 bases agree with TRBD1. V dropped 6 bases and J dropped 4; count of bases not matched to a gene: 9. The length of the CDR3 is 15 residues. Per germline, CDR1 LNHDA and CDR2 SQIVND (reference sequence). CDR3 in amino acids: CASRRGQGDNQPQHF. CDR3 in DNA: TGTGCCAGTAGGCGAGGGCAGGGGGATAATCAGCCCCAGCATTTT.

This CDR3 is CASSGGGQANQPQHF. The CDR3 DNA reads as TGTGCCAGCAGCGGGGGAGGACAAGCCAATCAGCCCCAGCATTTT. The V and J genes are TRBV9 and TRBJ1-5, with D maybe TRBD1 (5 bases). The CDR3 runs 15 residues. Per germline, CDR1 SGDLS and CDR2 YYNGEE. Trimming removed 3 bases at V and 3 bases at J, with 13 bases between.

The chain uses TRBV19 and TRBJ1-3; 8 nucleotides line up with TRBD1. V was clipped by 5 bases and J by 7 bases; unmatched bases: 10. Germline CDR1 is LNHDA and CDR2 is SQIVND (reference sequence). The CDR3 consists of 15 residues. This chain's CDR3 is CASSGRGRTKNTIYF. For the CDR3, the DNA is TGTGCCAGTAGTGGCAGGGGGCGAACGAAGAACACCATATATTTT.

This clone was seen a few times. This chain uses TRBV7-9 with TRBJ1-4, with D possibly matching TRBD1 (6 bases). This CDR3 has 14 amino acids. Germline-derived CDR1 and CDR2 are SEHNR and FQNEAQ (reference sequence). Between the trimmed V and J ends, which lost 7 bases and 7 bases, there was a span of 16 bases. This CDR3 reads CASTLGGAGEKLFF. The CDR3 DNA reads as TGTGCCAGCACCCTTGGGGGGGCGGGTGAAAAACTGTTTTTT.

This rearrangement joins TRBV9 to TRBJ1-3, with a tentative D call TRBD1 (5 bases). Germline V gene data show CDR1 as SGDLS and CDR2 as YYNGEE. There are 15 residues in the CDR3. With 0 bases removed from V and 8 bases from J, the gap between germline ends came to 15 bases. The CDR3 loop is CASSVGPTGGDTIYF. The CDR3 DNA follows: TGTGCCAGCAGCGTAGGGCCCACGGGAGGGGACACCATATATTTT.

The V call is TRBV5-6, the J call TRBJ2-7; TRBD2 agrees at 7 bases. J was trimmed by 1 base and V by 4 bases; bases with no gene match: 2. Germline-derived CDR1 and CDR2 are SGHDT and YYEEEE. CDR3 size: 13 residues. The CDR3, as DNA: TGTGCCAGCAGCGGGGGGGAGTCCTACGAGCAGTACTTC. Its protein is CASSGGESYEQYF.

The chain recombines TRBV2 with TRBJ2-7, with D unresolved. CDR1 and CDR2 from the germline V gene are SNHLY and FYNNEI. This CDR3 spans 12 amino acids. V was cut by 5 bases and J by 4 bases, with 9 bases left in between. The CDR3 DNA is TGTGCCAGCAGTTCTTCAGGTTACGAGCAGTACTTC. This sequence encodes CASSSSGYEQYF.

The chain combines TRBV19 with TRBJ1-1; 10 nucleotides agree with TRBD1. CDR1 LNHDA and CDR2 SQIVND come from the germline V gene (reference sequence). V gave up 6 bases and J gave up 1 base; unmatched junction bases: 8. The CDR3 consists of 16 residues. The CDR3 spells CASSAGTGAKNTEAFF. The CDR3 nucleotides read TGTGCCAGTAGCGCCGGGACAGGGGCGAAGAACACTGAAGCTTTCTTT.

The CDR3 protein is CSVREGQGENEQFF. The CDR3 coding sequence is TGCAGCGTTCGGGAAGGGCAGGGGGAGAATGAGCAGTTCTTC. The chain recombines TRBV29-1 with TRBJ2-1; 7 bases are shared with TRBD1. CDR3 length equals 14 residues. CDR1 and CDR2 (germline): SQVTM, ANQGSEA. J gave up 7 bases and V 5 bases, and 11 bases lay outside the gene matches.